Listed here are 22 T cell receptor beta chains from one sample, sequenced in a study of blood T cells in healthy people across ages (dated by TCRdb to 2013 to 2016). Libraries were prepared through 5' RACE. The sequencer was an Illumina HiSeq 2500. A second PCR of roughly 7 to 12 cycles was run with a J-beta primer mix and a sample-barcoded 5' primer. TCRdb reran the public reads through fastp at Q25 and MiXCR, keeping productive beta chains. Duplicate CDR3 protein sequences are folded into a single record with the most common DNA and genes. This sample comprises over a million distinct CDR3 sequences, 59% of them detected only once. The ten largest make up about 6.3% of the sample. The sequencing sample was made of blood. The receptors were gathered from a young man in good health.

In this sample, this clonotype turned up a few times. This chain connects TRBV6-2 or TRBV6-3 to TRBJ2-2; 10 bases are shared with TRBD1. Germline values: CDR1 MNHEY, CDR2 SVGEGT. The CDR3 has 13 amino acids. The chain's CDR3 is CASGQGVTGELFF. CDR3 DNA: TGTGCTTCTGGACAGGGGGTGACCGGGGAGCTGTTTTTT.

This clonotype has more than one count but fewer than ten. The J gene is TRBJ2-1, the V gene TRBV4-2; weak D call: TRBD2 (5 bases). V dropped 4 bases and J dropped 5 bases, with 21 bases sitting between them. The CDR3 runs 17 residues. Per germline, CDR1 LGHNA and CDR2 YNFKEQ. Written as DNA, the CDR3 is TGTGCCAGCAGCCGGAACGCGGACTCCTCCACTCACAATGAGCAGTTCTTC. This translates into CASSRNADSSTHNEQFF.

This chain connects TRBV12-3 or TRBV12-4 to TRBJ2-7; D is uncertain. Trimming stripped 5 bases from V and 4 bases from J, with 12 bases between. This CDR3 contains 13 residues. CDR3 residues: CASSVWLGYEQYF. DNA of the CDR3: TGTGCCAGCAGTGTTTGGTTGGGGTACGAGCAGTACTTC.

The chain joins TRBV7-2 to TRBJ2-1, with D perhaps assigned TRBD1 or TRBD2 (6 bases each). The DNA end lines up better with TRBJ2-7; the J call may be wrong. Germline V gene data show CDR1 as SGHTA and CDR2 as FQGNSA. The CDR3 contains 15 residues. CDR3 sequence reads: CASHGGSSSYNEQYF. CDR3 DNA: TGTGCCAGCCACGGGGGCTCGAGCTCCTACAATGAGCAGTACTTC.

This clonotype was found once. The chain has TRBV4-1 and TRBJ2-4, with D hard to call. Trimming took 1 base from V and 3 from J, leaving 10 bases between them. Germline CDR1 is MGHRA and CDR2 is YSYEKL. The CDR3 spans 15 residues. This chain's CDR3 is CASSQVNRDKNIQYF. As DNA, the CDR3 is TGCGCCAGCAGCCAAGTCAATAGAGACAAAAACATTCAGTACTTC.

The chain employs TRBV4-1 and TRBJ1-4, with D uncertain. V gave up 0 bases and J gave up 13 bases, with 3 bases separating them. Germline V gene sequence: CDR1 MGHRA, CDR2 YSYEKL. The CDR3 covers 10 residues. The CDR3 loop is CASSQDRLFF. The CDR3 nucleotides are TGCGCCAGCAGCCAAGATCGACTGTTTTTT.

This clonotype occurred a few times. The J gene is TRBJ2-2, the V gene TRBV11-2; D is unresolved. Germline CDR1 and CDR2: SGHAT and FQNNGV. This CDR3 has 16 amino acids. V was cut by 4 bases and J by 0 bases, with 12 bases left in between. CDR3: CASSSYSLTNTGELFF. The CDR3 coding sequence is TGTGCCAGCAGCTCATACAGCTTAACGAACACCGGGGAGCTGTTTTTT.

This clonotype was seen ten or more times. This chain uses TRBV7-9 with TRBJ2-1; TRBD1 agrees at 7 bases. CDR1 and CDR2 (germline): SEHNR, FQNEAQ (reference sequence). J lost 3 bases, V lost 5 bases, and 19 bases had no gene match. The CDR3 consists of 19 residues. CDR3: CASSGKVGSPGQNYNEQFF. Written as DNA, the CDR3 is TGTGCCAGCAGCGGAAAAGTTGGGTCGCCGGGACAGAACTACAATGAGCAGTTCTTC.

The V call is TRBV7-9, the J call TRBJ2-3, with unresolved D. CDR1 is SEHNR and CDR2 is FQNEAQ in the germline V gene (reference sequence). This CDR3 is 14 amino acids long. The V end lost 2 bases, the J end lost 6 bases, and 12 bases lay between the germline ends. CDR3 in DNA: TGTGCCAGCAGCTTAATGGAGAGATCGGATACGCAGTATTTT. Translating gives CASSLMERSDTQYF.

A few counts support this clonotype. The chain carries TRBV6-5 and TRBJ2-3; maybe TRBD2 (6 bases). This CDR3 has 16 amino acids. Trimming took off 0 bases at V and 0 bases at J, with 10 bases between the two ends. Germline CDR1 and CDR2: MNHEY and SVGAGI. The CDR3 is CASSYSSGSSTDTQYF. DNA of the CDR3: TGTGCCAGCAGTTACTCGTCCGGGAGTAGCACAGATACGCAGTATTTT.

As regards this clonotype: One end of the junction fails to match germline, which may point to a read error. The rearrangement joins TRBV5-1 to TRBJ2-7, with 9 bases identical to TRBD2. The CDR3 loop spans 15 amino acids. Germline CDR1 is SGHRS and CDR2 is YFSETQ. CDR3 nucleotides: TGTGCCAGCAGCTTAGTGGGTAGCGGGAGCTACGAGCAGTACTTC. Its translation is CASSLVGSGSYEQYF.

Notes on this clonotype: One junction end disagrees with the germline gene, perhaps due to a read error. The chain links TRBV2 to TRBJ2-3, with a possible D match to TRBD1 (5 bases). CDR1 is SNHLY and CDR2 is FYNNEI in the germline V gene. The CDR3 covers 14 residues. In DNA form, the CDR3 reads TGTGCCAACAGTCTAGGGGTCAGCACAGATACGCAGTATTTT. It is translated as CANSLGVSTDTQYF.

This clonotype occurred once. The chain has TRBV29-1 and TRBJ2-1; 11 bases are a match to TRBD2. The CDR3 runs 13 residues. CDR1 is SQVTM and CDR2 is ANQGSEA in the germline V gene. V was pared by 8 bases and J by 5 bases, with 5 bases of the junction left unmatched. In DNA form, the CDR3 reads TGCAGCTCAGGACTAGCGGGCAACAATGAGCAGTTCTTC. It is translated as CSSGLAGNNEQFF.

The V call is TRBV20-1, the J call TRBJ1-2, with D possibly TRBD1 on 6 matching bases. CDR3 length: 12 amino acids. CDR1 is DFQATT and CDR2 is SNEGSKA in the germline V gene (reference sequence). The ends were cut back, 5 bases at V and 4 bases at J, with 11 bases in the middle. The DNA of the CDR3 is TGCAGTGCTGAGGGAGGGGGCTATGGCTACACCTTC. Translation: CSAEGGGYGYTF.

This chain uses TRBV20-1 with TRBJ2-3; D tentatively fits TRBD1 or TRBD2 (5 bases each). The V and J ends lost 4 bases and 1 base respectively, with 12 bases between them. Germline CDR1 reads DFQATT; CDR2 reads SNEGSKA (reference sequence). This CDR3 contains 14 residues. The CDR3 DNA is TGCAGTGCTACCCGGGACGGACGCACAGATACGCAGTATTTT. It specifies CSATRDGRTDTQYF.

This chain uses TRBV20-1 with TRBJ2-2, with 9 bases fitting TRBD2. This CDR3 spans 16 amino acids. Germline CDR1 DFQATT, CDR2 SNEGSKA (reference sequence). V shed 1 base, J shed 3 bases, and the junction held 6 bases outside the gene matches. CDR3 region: CSARGVSGGDTGELFF. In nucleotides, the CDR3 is TGCAGTGCTAGAGGGGTTAGCGGGGGCGACACCGGGGAGCTGTTTTTT.

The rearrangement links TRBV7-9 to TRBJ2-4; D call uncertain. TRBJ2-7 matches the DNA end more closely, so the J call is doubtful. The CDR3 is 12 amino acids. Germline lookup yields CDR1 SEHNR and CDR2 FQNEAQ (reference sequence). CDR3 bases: TGTGCCAGCAGCGCCTACAGACACGAGCAGTACTTC. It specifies CASSAYRHEQYF.

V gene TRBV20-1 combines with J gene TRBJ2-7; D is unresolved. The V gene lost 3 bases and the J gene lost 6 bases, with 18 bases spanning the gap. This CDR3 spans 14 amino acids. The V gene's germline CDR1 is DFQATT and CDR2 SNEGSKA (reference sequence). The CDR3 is CSARDSARSFEQYF. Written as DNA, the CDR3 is TGCAGTGCTAGGGATTCGGCTAGGAGTTTCGAGCAGTACTTC.

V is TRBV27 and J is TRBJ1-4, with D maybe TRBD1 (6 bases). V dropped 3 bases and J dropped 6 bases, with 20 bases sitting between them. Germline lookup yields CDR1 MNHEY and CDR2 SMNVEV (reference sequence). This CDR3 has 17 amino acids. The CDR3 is CASSFRLTGTEDEKLFF. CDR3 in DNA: TGTGCCAGCAGTTTCCGCCTTACAGGGACGGAAGATGAAAAACTGTTTTTT. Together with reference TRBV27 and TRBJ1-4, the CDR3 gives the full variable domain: EAQVTQNPRYLITVTGKKLTVTCSQNMNHEYMSWYRQDPGLGLRQIYYSMNVEVTDKGDVPEGYKVSRKEKRNFPLILESPSPNQTSLYFCASSFRLTGTEDEKLFFGSGTQLSVL.

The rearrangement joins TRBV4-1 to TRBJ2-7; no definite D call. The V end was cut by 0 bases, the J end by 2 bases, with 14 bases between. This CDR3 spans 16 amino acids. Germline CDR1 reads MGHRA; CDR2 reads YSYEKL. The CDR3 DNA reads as TGCGCCAGCAGCCAAGAGGGGAAGCCGATAACCTACGAGCAGTACTTC. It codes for CASSQEGKPITYEQYF.

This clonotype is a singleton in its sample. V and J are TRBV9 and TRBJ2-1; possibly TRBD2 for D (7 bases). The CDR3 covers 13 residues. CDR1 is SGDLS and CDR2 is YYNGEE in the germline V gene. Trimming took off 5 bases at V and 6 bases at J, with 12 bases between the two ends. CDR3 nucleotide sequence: TGTGCCAGCAGGGGAGGGGGTGGCAATGAGCAGTTCTTC. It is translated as CASRGGGGNEQFF.

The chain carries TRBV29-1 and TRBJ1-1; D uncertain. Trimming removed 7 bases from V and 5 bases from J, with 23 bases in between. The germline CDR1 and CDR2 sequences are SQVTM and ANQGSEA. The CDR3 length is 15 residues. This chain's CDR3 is CSARSSGRSRTEAFF. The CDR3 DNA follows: TGCAGCGCACGATCCTCGGGCCGGTCGAGGACTGAAGCTTTCTTT.